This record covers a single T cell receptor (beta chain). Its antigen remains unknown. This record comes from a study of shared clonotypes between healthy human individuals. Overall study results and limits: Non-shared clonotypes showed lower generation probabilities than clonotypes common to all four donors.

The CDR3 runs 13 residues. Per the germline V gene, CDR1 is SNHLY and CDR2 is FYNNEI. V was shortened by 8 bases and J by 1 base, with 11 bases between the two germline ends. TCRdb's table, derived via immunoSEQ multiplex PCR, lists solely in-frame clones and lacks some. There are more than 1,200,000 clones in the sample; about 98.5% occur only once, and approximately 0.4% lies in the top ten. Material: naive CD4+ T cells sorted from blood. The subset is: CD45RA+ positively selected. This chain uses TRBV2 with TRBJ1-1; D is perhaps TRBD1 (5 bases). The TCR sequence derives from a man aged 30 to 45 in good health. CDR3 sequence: CASGAPPNTEAFF. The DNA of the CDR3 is TGTGCCAGCGGGGCCCCTCCGAACACTGAAGCTTTCTTT.